The 30 T cell receptor beta chains below all came from one sample that was sequenced in a study of blood T cells in healthy people across ages. The authors ran a second PCR of 7 to 11 cycles using a sample-barcoded 5' primer and a J-beta primer mix. TCRdb independently ran MiXCR on the 5' RACE reads; one entry per CDR3 protein. This table has about 580,000 distinct CDR3 sequences, around 50% appearing once. Sequenced input: blood. Receptors were obtained from a man at least 80 years old in good health.

The chain joins TRBV6-6 to TRBJ1-3; no firm D call. CDR3 size: 13 residues. From germline, CDR1 is MNHNY and CDR2 SVGAGI (reference sequence). V was clipped by 10 bases and J by 1 base, with 11 bases between them. The CDR3 DNA sequence: TGTGCCACCTCAACGGGTTCTGGAAACACCATATATTTT. It is translated as CATSTGSGNTIYF.

This clonotype was found a few times. The chain employs TRBV20-1 and TRBJ1-1, with 7 bases matching TRBD1. The germline V gene has CDR1 DFQATT and CDR2 SNEGSKA (reference sequence). Trimming removed 5 bases from V and 0 bases from J; junction bases left unmatched: 18. The CDR3 contains 18 residues. CDR3 coding DNA: TGCAGTGCTCCAGACAGGGAACGAACTAAAATAATGAACACTGAAGCTTTCTTT. This codes for CSAPDRERTKIMNTEAFF.

The genes are TRBV10-3 and TRBJ1-4, with no clear D. V dropped 4 bases and J dropped 4 bases, with 7 bases sitting between them. CDR3 size: 13 residues. Looked up from germline, CDR1 is ENHRY and CDR2 is SYGVKD. The DNA of the CDR3 is TGTGCCATCAGTGCCAGTGTTAATGAAAAACTGTTTTTT. Protein: CAISASVNEKLFF.

This clonotype was seen many times. The chain couples TRBV27 to TRBJ2-2, with D uncertain. Germline V lookup: CDR1 MNHEY, CDR2 SMNVEV (reference sequence). The CDR3 loop spans 13 amino acids. V was shortened by 3 bases and J by 6 bases, with 8 bases between the two germline ends. The CDR3 DNA reads TGTGCCAGCAGTTTTACGCTAGCCGGGGAGCTGTTTTTT. Encoded protein: CASSFTLAGELFF.

This clonotype was counted a few times. A much larger clone sits a single nucleotide away, making a read error possible. In DNA form, the CDR3 reads TGTGCCAGCACCCAAGCGGGAGGGCCATCTGAGCAGTACTTC. Protein sequence: CASTQAGGPSEQYF. This chain uses TRBV6-6 with TRBJ2-7; 10 bases are shared with TRBD2. The CDR3 runs to 14 residues. Germline CDR1 is MNHNY and CDR2 is SVGAGI (reference sequence). V was pared by 7 bases and J by 7 bases, with 10 bases of the junction left unmatched.

This rearrangement joins TRBV3-1 to TRBJ2-2; 9 nucleotides agree with TRBD2. After removal of 0 bases from V and 6 bases from J, the junction contained 14 bases not matched to a gene. CDR1 LGHDT and CDR2 YNNKEL come from the germline V gene (reference sequence). The CDR3 has 19 residues. Here the CDR3 DNA reads TGTGCCAGCAGCCAAGACGGATGGCGGGGGGGCGTTTTTCCCGGGGAGCTGTTTTTT. It translates to CASSQDGWRGGVFPGELFF.

The V call is TRBV10-3, the J call TRBJ1-2; 9 nucleotides line up with TRBD1. CDR3 length: 14 amino acids. The junction had 6 bases not matched to a gene; V was cut back by 3 bases and J by 7 bases. CDR1 and CDR2 from the germline V gene are ENHRY and SYGVKD. Written as DNA, the CDR3 is TGTGCCATCAGTGAAGGGACAGGGAATCGTGGCTACACCTTC. Translating gives CAISEGTGNRGYTF.

The V and J genes are TRBV12-3 or TRBV12-4 and TRBJ2-7; TRBD1 aligns across 7 bases. V trimming: 8 bases; J trimming: 5 bases; junction bases outside the gene matches: 3. The CDR3 is made up of 11 amino acids. The CDR3: CASATGNEQYF. The CDR3 DNA follows: TGTGCCAGCGCGACAGGGAACGAGCAGTACTTC.

This clonotype was picked up a small number of times. The genes are TRBV5-1 and TRBJ2-1; possibly TRBD1 for D (5 bases). The germline gives CDR1 SGHRS, CDR2 YFSETQ. This CDR3 is 15 amino acids long. Trimming cost V 0 bases and J 2 bases, with 9 bases left between them. The CDR3 spells CASSLAEGAYNEQFF. As DNA, the CDR3 is TGCGCCAGCAGCTTGGCCGAAGGGGCCTACAATGAGCAGTTCTTC.

This clonotype has only a few counts. This chain links TRBV13 with TRBJ1-2; possibly TRBD1 for D (5 bases). CDR3 length: 15 residues. Per germline, CDR1 PRHDT and CDR2 FYEKMQ (reference sequence). V lost 5 bases and J 10 bases, leaving 23 bases between the germline ends. CDR3 DNA sequence: TGTGCCAGCAGCCGTCGTGGGGACCCTATGATAGACTACACCTTC. Encoded protein: CASSRRGDPMIDYTF.

CDR3 amino acids: CASSQDRFNQPQHF. The DNA for the CDR3 is TGTGCCAGCAGCCAGGACAGATTCAATCAGCCCCAGCATTTT. J is TRBJ1-5 and V is TRBV7-2; maybe TRBD1 (6 bases). The CDR3 spans 14 residues. CDR1 and CDR2 (germline): SGHTA, FQGNSA. V was cut by 5 bases and J by 3 bases, with 11 bases left in between.

V is TRBV14 and J is TRBJ2-1; TRBD1 agrees at 7 bases. Germline V gives CDR1 SGHDN, CDR2 FVKESK. The V gene end was trimmed by 5 bases and the J gene end by 2 bases; junction bases not matched to a gene: 6. There are 15 residues in the CDR3. Written as DNA, the CDR3 is TGTGCCAGCAGCACAGGGGTTTGGACCTACAATGAGCAGTTCTTC. It is translated as CASSTGVWTYNEQFF. Based on the CDR3 plus reference TRBV14 and TRBJ2-1, the full variable domain is EAGVTQFPSHSVIEKGQTVTLRCDPISGHDNLYWYRRVMGKEIKFLLHFVKESKQDESGMPNNRFLAERTGGTYSTLKVQPAELEDSGVYFCASSTGVWTYNEQFFGPGTRLTVL.

The chain uses TRBV11-2 and TRBJ2-5; no firm D call. Trimming took off 5 bases at V and 5 bases at J, with 18 bases between the two ends. Per the germline V gene, CDR1 is SGHAT and CDR2 is FQNNGV. The CDR3 consists of 15 residues. The DNA for the CDR3 is TGTGCCAGCAGCCTCTCCCGGGTTGCGGCGGAGACCCAGTACTTC. Translating gives CASSLSRVAAETQYF.

V and J are TRBV29-1 and TRBJ1-2; D possibly corresponds to TRBD1 (6 bases). V lost 4 bases to trimming and J lost 7 bases, with 10 bases between them. Per the germline V gene, CDR1 is SQVTM and CDR2 is ANQGSEA. The CDR3 runs 11 residues. CDR3 coding DNA: TGCAGCGTTGCAGGGGAGAGTGGCTACACCTTC. This sequence encodes CSVAGESGYTF.

Details on this clonotype: One end of the junction is discordant with germline, which a read error may explain. The CDR3, as DNA: TGTGCCGGCAGTTACTCCGCTGGCGCGGGGACCTACGAGCAGTACTTC. Its translation: CAGSYSAGAGTYEQYF. The chain uses TRBV6-2 or TRBV6-3 and TRBJ2-5; D may be TRBD2 (6 bases). The assigned J gene may be wrong: the sequence end matches TRBJ2-7 better. CDR1 and CDR2 from the germline V gene are MNHEY and SVGEGT. This CDR3 is built from 16 residues.

This clonotype was recorded at least ten times. V gene TRBV6-6 combines with J gene TRBJ2-7; 9 positions agree with TRBD2. V lost 4 bases and J lost 2; bases outside the gene matches: 9. The CDR3 length is 16 residues. Germline CDR1 and CDR2: MNHNY and SVGAGI (reference sequence). The CDR3 here is CASSFATTSGTYEQYF. The CDR3 bases are TGTGCCAGCAGTTTCGCCACGACTAGCGGAACCTACGAGCAGTACTTC.

There are many counts of this clonotype. V is TRBV7-9 and J is TRBJ2-7; TRBD1 agrees at 7 bases. V was clipped by 3 bases and J by 5 bases; unmatched bases: 7. Germline CDR1 SEHNR, CDR2 FQNEAQ (reference sequence). CDR3 length: 14 residues. CDR3 nucleotide sequence: TGTGCCAGCAGCTTGACAGGGCCGAGCCACGAGCAGTACTTC. Translated: CASSLTGPSHEQYF.

The chain combines TRBV2 with TRBJ2-3, with D perhaps matching TRBD1 (5 bases). The CDR3 spans 17 residues. Germline lookup yields CDR1 SNHLY and CDR2 FYNNEI. V was clipped by 9 bases and J by 2 bases, with 24 bases between them. CDR3 protein: CARNQVRTLGATDTQYF. The CDR3 DNA reads as TGTGCCAGAAATCAAGTGAGGACCCTAGGGGCCACAGATACGCAGTATTTT.

The chain couples TRBV20-1 to TRBJ1-5; tentative D call: TRBD1 (6 bases). The germline CDR1 and CDR2 sequences are DFQATT and SNEGSKA (reference sequence). The ends were cut back, 5 bases at V and 2 bases at J, with 10 bases in the middle. This CDR3 region has 13 residues. CDR3 in amino acids: CSAGGHGNQPQHF. The CDR3 bases are TGCAGTGCTGGGGGACATGGCAATCAGCCCCAGCATTTT.

The gene calls are TRBV20-1 and TRBJ2-7; unclear D gene. The CDR3 is 15 residues long. V gave up 6 bases and J gave up 0 bases, with 18 bases separating them. The germline gives CDR1 DFQATT, CDR2 SNEGSKA (reference sequence). The CDR3 region is CSAVDHPSLSYEQYF. Written as DNA, the CDR3 is TGCAGTGCCGTCGACCATCCCTCCCTCTCCTACGAGCAGTACTTC.

This clonotype was found a few times. The chain employs TRBV20-1 and TRBJ2-5; 11 bases map to TRBD2. The CDR3 is made up of 15 amino acids. Germline CDR1 DFQATT, CDR2 SNEGSKA (reference sequence). Trimming removed 0 bases from V and 6 bases from J; junction bases left unmatched: 6. For the CDR3, the DNA is TGCAGTGCTAGAGAATCGACTAGCGGGATGAAGACCCAGTACTTC. It specifies CSARESTSGMKTQYF.

This clonotype was seen more than once but under ten times. This sequence joins TRBV9 and TRBJ1-2; no clear D. In germline, CDR1 is SGDLS, CDR2 YYNGEE. Trimming removed 4 bases from V and 7 bases from J, with 23 bases in between. The CDR3 sequence is 16 residues long. Written as DNA, the CDR3 is TGTGCCAGCAGCCCGGATCCCGGCAGCATCTACTTTGGCTACACCTTC. It yields the protein CASSPDPGSIYFGYTF.

The genes are TRBV28 and TRBJ2-3, with D possibly matching TRBD2 (6 bases). The CDR3 has 16 amino acids. The V and J ends lost 4 bases and 5 bases respectively, with 19 bases between them. CDR1 is MDHEN, CDR2 SYDVKM, per germline. This CDR3 is CASSSNAEGVLDTQYF. The CDR3 bases are TGTGCCAGCAGTTCCAACGCGGAGGGAGTCCTAGATACGCAGTATTTT.

This clonotype has only a few counts. The rearrangement joins TRBV12-3 or TRBV12-4 to TRBJ2-1; D is uncertain. Trimming removed 3 bases from V and 9 bases from J, with 6 bases in between. CDR3 length: 11 residues. CDR3 in amino acids: CASSFSGEQFF. Written as DNA, the CDR3 is TGTGCCAGCAGTTTCTCCGGTGAGCAGTTCTTC.

The chain's CDR3 is CASSGQGASPLHF. The CDR3 bases are TGCGCCAGCTCGGGACAGGGGGCTTCACCCCTCCACTTT. The chain carries TRBV10-2 and TRBJ1-6, with 12 positions matching TRBD1. V lost 8 bases to trimming and J lost 9 bases; unmatched junction nucleotides: 2. Germline CDR1 and CDR2: WSHSY and SAAADI. This CDR3 is 13 amino acids long.

This clonotype was observed a handful of times. The chain links TRBV28 to TRBJ2-7, with unresolved D. This CDR3 comprises 11 residues. Germline V gene sequence: CDR1 MDHEN, CDR2 SYDVKM. V dropped 10 bases and J dropped 4 bases, with 11 bases sitting between them. The CDR3 reads CATRSNYEQYF. The CDR3 DNA is TGTGCCACCCGCTCTAATTACGAGCAGTACTTC.

There are many counts of this clonotype. The rearrangement links TRBV6-6 to TRBJ2-3, with D uncertain. Germline V gene data show CDR1 as MNHNY and CDR2 as SVGAGI (reference sequence). The V end was cut by 6 bases, the J end by 2 bases, with 12 bases between. The CDR3 contains 14 residues. The CDR3 loop reads CASSPQRFTDTQYF. CDR3 bases: TGTGCCAGCAGCCCCCAGCGATTCACAGATACGCAGTATTTT.

The chain recombines TRBV21-1 with TRBJ2-7; the D call TRBD1 from the table was never checked on the DNA. TRBV21-1 has pseudogene status. The CDR3 consists of 16 residues. The CDR3 loop reads CASSKNPLGASYEQYF. DNA of the CDR3: TGTGCCAGCAGCAAAAATCCCTTGGGGGCCTCCTACGAGCAGTACTTC.

The chain carries TRBV14 and TRBJ2-3, with 9 bases identical to TRBD1. Per germline, CDR1 SGHDN and CDR2 FVKESK. The CDR3 contains 15 residues. The J segment lost 4 bases and the V segment lost 4 bases, leaving 6 bases of the junction unmatched. In DNA form, the CDR3 reads TGTGCCAGCAGCCCCAGGACAGGGGTGGCAGATACGCAGTATTTT. It specifies CASSPRTGVADTQYF.

The table lists this clonotype with a few counts. The genes are TRBV20-1 and TRBJ2-1; 11 bases fit TRBD2. Germline V lookup: CDR1 DFQATT, CDR2 SNEGSKA (reference sequence). The trim removed 0 bases at V and 4 bases at J, leaving 5 bases unmatched. The CDR3 totals 16 residues. The CDR3, as DNA: TGCAGTGCTAGAGATCCCGGGACTAGCGGTTACAATGAGCAGTTCTTC. Its protein is CSARDPGTSGYNEQFF.